The text below deals with one T cell receptor beta chain. As yet, its antigen is unknown. The PCR employed 60 Vbeta primers together with 13 Jbeta primers. Libraries were prepared by immunoSEQ multiplex PCR; TCRdb keeps only in-frame clonotypes and omits some of them. The sample includes about 110,000 clones, about 86% of them seen just once. These data originate in a study of cytomegalovirus exposure and HLA in healthy donors. Study context: Around 83% of 398 genotyped donors fell in the Caucasian-associated ancestry cluster.

Per the germline V gene, CDR1 is SGHTA and CDR2 is FQGNSA. This CDR3 region has 17 residues. Study-wide results and limits: When analyzed later, the rates of TCR association showed variation by HLA locus, with DRB1 the most and HLA-C the fewest. Cytomegalovirus status was reportedly diagnosed by the classifier with high specificity and sensitivity.

V and J are TRBV7-2 and TRBJ2-5, with 13 bases that match TRBD2. The DNA end is more similar to TRBJ2-7, so the J call may be wrong. Sequencing was carried out using PBMCs. The clonotype was recovered from a woman aged 30 to 39 in good health and CMV-seronegative. This CDR3 reads CASSLPGLAGRRDEQYF. CDR3 bases: TGTGCCAGCAGCTTACCGGGACTAGCGGGAAGACGGGACGAGCAGTACTTC.